The source of this TCR beta chain is a study of identifying expanded T cells in peripheral blood. Repertoires were generated with immunoSEQ multiplex PCR, while TCRdb's copy carries only in-frame clones and drops some. The data show 85,000 to 100,000 clones, approximately 88% seen once. The sample comprised blood. The source of this sequence is a person aged 18 to 75 in good health.

CDR3 in amino acids: CASSQLAGPQETQYF. Here the CDR3 DNA reads TGTGCCAGCAGCCAGCTAGCGGGCCCCCAAGAGACCCAGTACTTC. The V call is TRBV14, the J call TRBJ2-5; 8 bases align to TRBD2. CDR3 length: 15 amino acids. The trim removed 3 bases at V and 1 base at J, leaving 4 bases unmatched. Germline V gene sequence: CDR1 SGHDN, CDR2 FVKESK.